This is a list of T cell receptor beta chains from one sample in a study of blood T cell repertoires in COVID-19. The protocol was immunoSEQ multiplex PCR, while the TCRdb copy is restricted to in-frame clones and leaves out a portion. Of 180,000 or so clones in the sample, around 80% were seen once. Sequenced input: peripheral blood. The receptors derive from a woman between 40 and 55 years old with COVID-19, enrolled during active disease. The CDR3 runs from the conserved cysteine through the conserved F or W. Fields, in order: CDR3 protein, CDR3 DNA, clone size, V gene, D gene, J gene. D genes are given only for firm matches. Expanded clones are given a class, and other clones once, few, many or no size at all.

cdr3_aa: CASSPQRSVYSPLHF; cdr3_nt: TGCGCCAGCAGCCCCCAGCGTTCCGTATATTCACCCCTCCACTTT; clone_size: .; v_call: TRBV5-1; d_call: .; j_call: TRBJ1-6
cdr3_aa: CASSSSSPAEQYF; cdr3_nt: TGTGCCAGCAGTTCAAGTAGCCCAGCCGAGCAGTACTTC; clone_size: .; v_call: TRBV6-2/TRBV6-3; d_call: .; j_call: TRBJ2-7
cdr3_aa: CASSEAGGSYQPQHF; cdr3_nt: TGTGCCAGCAGTGAAGCGGGAGGGTCCTATCAGCCCCAGCATTTT; clone_size: .; v_call: TRBV6-1; d_call: .; j_call: TRBJ1-5
cdr3_aa: CASSLDLGGVEQYF; cdr3_nt: TGTGCCAGCAGCTTAGATCTTGGAGGGGTCGAGCAGTACTTC; clone_size: .; v_call: TRBV7-2; d_call: .; j_call: TRBJ2-7
cdr3_aa: CASSPGLAYNEQFF; cdr3_nt: TGTGCCAGCAGCCCGGGACTAGCCTACAATGAGCAGTTCTTC; clone_size: .; v_call: TRBV6-4; d_call: TRBD2; j_call: TRBJ2-1
cdr3_aa: CASSLAAGTGGYEQYF; cdr3_nt: TGTGCCAGCAGCCTGGCGGCCGGGACAGGCGGCTACGAGCAGTACTTC; clone_size: .; v_call: TRBV5-4; d_call: TRBD1; j_call: TRBJ2-7
cdr3_aa: CASSLDQGANEKLFF; cdr3_nt: TGTGCCAGCAGTTTGGACCAGGGGGCTAATGAAAAACTGTTTTTT; clone_size: .; v_call: TRBV5-4; d_call: TRBD1; j_call: TRBJ1-4
cdr3_aa: CASSLDRGSEAFF; cdr3_nt: TGTGCCAGCAGCTTGGACAGGGGATCTGAAGCTTTCTTT; clone_size: .; v_call: TRBV5-4; d_call: TRBD1; j_call: TRBJ1-1
cdr3_aa: CASSLGRGNTGELFF; cdr3_nt: TGTGCCAGCAGCCTCGGACGGGGAAACACCGGGGAGCTGTTTTTT; clone_size: once; v_call: TRBV7-3; d_call: .; j_call: TRBJ2-2
cdr3_aa: CASSLGRQLERGTEAFF; cdr3_nt: TGCGCCAGCAGCTTGGGCAGACAGTTGGAAAGGGGCACTGAAGCTTTCTTT; clone_size: .; v_call: TRBV5-1; d_call: .; j_call: TRBJ1-1
cdr3_aa: CASSLTGAHGYTF; cdr3_nt: TGTGCCAGCAGTCTGACAGGGGCCCATGGCTACACCTTC; clone_size: .; v_call: TRBV6-5; d_call: TRBD1; j_call: TRBJ1-2
cdr3_aa: CASGWGGQGNTEAFF; cdr3_nt: TGTGCTAGTGGTTGGGGGGGACAGGGGAATACAGAAGCTTTCTTT; clone_size: .; v_call: TRBV12-5; d_call: TRBD1; j_call: TRBJ1-1
cdr3_aa: CSVGLNSGANVLTF; cdr3_nt: TGCAGCGTTGGGCTGAACTCTGGGGCCAACGTCCTGACTTTC; clone_size: once; v_call: TRBV29-1; d_call: .; j_call: TRBJ2-6
cdr3_aa: CASSGDRPSYNEQFF; cdr3_nt: TGTGCCAGCAGTGGCGACAGGCCTTCCTACAATGAGCAGTTCTTC; clone_size: .; v_call: TRBV2; d_call: .; j_call: TRBJ2-1
cdr3_aa: CASSPAVRNTEAFF; cdr3_nt: TGTGCCAGCAGCCCCGCGGTCCGGAACACTGAAGCTTTCTTT; clone_size: .; v_call: TRBV5-4; d_call: .; j_call: TRBJ1-1
cdr3_aa: CASSKQLTGNSPLHF; cdr3_nt: TGTGCCAGCAGTAAACAGTTGACAGGGAATTCACCCCTCCACTTT; clone_size: .; v_call: TRBV6-5; d_call: TRBD1; j_call: TRBJ1-6
cdr3_aa: CASMEGRDQPQHF; cdr3_nt: TGTGCCAGCATGGAGGGGCGGGATCAGCCCCAGCATTTT; clone_size: .; v_call: TRBV2; d_call: .; j_call: TRBJ1-5
cdr3_aa: CASSQFRDRLYGYTF; cdr3_nt: TGCGCCAGCAGTCAATTCCGGGACAGACTCTATGGCTACACCTTC; clone_size: .; v_call: TRBV23-1; d_call: TRBD1; j_call: TRBJ1-2
cdr3_aa: CASSPWTGGNTEAFF; cdr3_nt: TGTGCCAGCAGCCCCTGGACAGGGGGGAACACTGAAGCTTTCTTT; clone_size: .; v_call: TRBV11-2; d_call: TRBD1; j_call: TRBJ1-1
cdr3_aa: CASRDRVDSNQPQHF; cdr3_nt: TGTGCCAGCAGGGACAGGGTCGATAGCAATCAGCCCCAGCATTTT; clone_size: .; v_call: TRBV6-5; d_call: TRBD1; j_call: TRBJ1-5
cdr3_aa: CASSLEQAYEQYF; cdr3_nt: TGCGCCAGCAGCTTGGAACAGGCCTACGAGCAGTACTTC; clone_size: .; v_call: TRBV5-1; d_call: .; j_call: TRBJ2-7
cdr3_aa: CASSQPGRDNQPQHF; cdr3_nt: TGCGCCAGCAGCCAACCTGGACGGGACAATCAGCCCCAGCATTTT; clone_size: .; v_call: TRBV4-1; d_call: .; j_call: TRBJ1-5
cdr3_aa: CASSSSGDSYNEQFF; cdr3_nt: TGTGCCAGCAGCTCTAGCGGGGACTCCTACAATGAGCAGTTCTTC; clone_size: .; v_call: TRBV9; d_call: TRBD2; j_call: TRBJ2-1
cdr3_aa: CASSIKQWNTEAFF; cdr3_nt: TGTGCCAGCAGTATTAAACAGTGGAACACTGAAGCTTTCTTT; clone_size: .; v_call: TRBV28; d_call: .; j_call: TRBJ1-1
cdr3_aa: CASRESTEAFF; cdr3_nt: TGTGCCAGCAGGGAGAGCACTGAAGCTTTCTTT; clone_size: .; v_call: TRBV25-1; d_call: .; j_call: TRBJ1-1
cdr3_aa: CASSGAGLGYNEQFF; cdr3_nt: TGTGCCAGCAGCGGCGCGGGACTTGGGTACAATGAGCAGTTCTTC; clone_size: .; v_call: TRBV11-2; d_call: .; j_call: TRBJ2-1
cdr3_aa: CATSRGRGEGNTEAFF; cdr3_nt: TGTGCCACCAGCAGAGGCCGAGGTGAGGGCAACACTGAAGCTTTCTTT; clone_size: .; v_call: TRBV15; d_call: .; j_call: TRBJ1-1
cdr3_aa: CASTTDGSQETQYF; cdr3_nt: TGCGCCAGCACCACAGACGGATCCCAAGAGACCCAGTACTTC; clone_size: .; v_call: TRBV4-1; d_call: .; j_call: TRBJ2-5
cdr3_aa: CASSSFLRDYPRDSPLHF; cdr3_nt: TGTGCCAGCAGTTCTTTTCTCCGGGACTACCCGCGGGATTCACCCCTCCACTTT; clone_size: .; v_call: TRBV28; d_call: .; j_call: TRBJ1-6